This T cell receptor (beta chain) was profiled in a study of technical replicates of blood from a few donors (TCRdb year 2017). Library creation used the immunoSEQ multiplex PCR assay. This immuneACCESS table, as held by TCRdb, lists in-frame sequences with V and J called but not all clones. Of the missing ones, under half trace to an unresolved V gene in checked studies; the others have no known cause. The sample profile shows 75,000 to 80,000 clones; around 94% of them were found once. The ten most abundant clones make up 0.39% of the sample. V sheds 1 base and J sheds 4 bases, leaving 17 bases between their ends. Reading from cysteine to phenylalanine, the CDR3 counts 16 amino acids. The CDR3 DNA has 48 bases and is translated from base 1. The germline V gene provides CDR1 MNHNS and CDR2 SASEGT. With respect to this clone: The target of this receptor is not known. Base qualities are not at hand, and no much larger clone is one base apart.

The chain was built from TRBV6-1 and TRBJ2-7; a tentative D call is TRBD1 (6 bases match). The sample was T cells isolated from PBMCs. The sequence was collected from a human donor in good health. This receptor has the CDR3 CASSEVPVQGSYEQYF. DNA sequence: TGTGCCAGCAGTGAAGTTCCTGTGCAGGGGTCATACGAGCAGTACTTC.